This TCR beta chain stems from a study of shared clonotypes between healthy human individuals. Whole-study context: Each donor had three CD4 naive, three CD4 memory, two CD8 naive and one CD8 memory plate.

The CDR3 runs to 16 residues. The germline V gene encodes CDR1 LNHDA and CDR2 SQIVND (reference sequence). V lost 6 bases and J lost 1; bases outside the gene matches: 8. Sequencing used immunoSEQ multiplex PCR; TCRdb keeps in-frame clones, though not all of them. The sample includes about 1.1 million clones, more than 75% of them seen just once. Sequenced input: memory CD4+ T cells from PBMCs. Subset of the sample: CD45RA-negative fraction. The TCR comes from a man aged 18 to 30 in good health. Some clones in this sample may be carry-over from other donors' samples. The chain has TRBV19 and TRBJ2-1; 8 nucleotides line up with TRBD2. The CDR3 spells CASRGLSGTSYNEQFF. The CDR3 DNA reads TGTGCCAGTAGGGGGCTTAGCGGGACTTCCTACAATGAGCAGTTCTTC.